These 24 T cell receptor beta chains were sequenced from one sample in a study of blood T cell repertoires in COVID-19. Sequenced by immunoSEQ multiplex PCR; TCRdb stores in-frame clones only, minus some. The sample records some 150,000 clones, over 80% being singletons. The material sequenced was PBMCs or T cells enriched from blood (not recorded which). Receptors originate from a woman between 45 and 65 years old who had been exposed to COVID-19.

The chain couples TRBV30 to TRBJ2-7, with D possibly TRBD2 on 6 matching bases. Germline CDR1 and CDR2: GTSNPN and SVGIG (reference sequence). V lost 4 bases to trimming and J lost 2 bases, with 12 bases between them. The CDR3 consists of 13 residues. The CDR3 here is CAWTAGKPYEQYF. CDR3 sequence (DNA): TGTGCCTGGACGGCGGGAAAACCCTACGAGCAGTACTTC. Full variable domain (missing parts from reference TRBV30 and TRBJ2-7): SQTIHQWPATLVQPVGSPLSLECTVEGTSNPNLYWYRQAAGRGLQLLFYSVGIGQISSEVPQNLSASRPQDRQFILSSKKLLLSDSGFYLCAWTAGKPYEQYFGPGTRLTVT.

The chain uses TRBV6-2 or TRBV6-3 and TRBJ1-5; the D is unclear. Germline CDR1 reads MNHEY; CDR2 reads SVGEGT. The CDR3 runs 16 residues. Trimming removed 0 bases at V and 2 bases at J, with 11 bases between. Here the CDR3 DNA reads TGTGCCAGCAGTTACTCGCAGATCGGAGGCAATCAGCCCCAGCATTTT. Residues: CASSYSQIGGNQPQHF.

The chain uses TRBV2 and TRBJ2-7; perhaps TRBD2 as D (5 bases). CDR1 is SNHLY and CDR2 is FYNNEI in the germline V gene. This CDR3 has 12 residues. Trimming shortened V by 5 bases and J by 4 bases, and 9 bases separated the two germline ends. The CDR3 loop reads CASSFVAYEQYF. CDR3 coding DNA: TGTGCCAGCAGTTTTGTAGCGTACGAGCAGTACTTC.

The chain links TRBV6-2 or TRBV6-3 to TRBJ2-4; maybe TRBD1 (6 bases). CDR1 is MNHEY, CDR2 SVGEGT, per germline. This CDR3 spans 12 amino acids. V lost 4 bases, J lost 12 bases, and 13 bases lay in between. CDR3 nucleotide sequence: TGTGCCAGCAGTTTCGCACAGGGAAATCAGTACTTC. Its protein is CASSFAQGNQYF.

The CDR3 protein is CASSRQGHYNSPLHF. The CDR3 DNA sequence: TGTGCCAGCAGTAGACAGGGCCACTATAATTCACCCCTCCACTTT. The chain links TRBV6-5 to TRBJ1-6, with TRBD1 matching over 7 bases. Trimming at V came to 5 bases and at J to 3 bases, leaving 4 bases not matched to a gene. The CDR3 is made up of 15 amino acids. CDR1 MNHEY and CDR2 SVGAGI come from the germline V gene.

CDR3 nucleotide sequence: TGCAGCGTTGGACTAGCGGGAGGACCATACAATGAGCAGTTCTTC. It yields the protein CSVGLAGGPYNEQFF. The rearrangement joins TRBV29-1 to TRBJ2-1; TRBD2 matches at 13 bases. The CDR3 consists of 15 residues. Germline loops: CDR1 SQVTM, CDR2 ANQGSEA. Losses at the gene ends were 4 bases for V and 4 bases for J; bases not matched to a gene: 4.

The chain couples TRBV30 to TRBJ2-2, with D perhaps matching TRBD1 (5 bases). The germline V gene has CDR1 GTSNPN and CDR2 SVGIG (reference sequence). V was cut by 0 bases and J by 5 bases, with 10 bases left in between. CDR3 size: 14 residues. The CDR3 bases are TGTGCCTGGAGTGTCACAGGCCGAACCGGGGAGCTGTTTTTT. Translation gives CAWSVTGRTGELFF.

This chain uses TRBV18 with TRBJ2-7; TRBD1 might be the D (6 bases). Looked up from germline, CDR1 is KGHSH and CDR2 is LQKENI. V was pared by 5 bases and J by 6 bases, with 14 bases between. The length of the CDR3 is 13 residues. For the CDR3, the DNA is TGTGCCAGCTCAGCCCAACAGGGATCCGAGCAGTACTTC. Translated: CASSAQQGSEQYF.

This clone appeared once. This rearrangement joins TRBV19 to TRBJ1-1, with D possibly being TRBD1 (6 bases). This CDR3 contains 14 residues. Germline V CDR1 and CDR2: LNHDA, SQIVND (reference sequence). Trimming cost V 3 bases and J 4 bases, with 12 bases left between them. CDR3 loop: CASSIYRDGTEAFF. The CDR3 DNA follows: TGTGCCAGTAGTATCTACAGGGATGGCACTGAAGCTTTCTTT.

The CDR3 protein is CASSDRGRESSKPQETQYF. In nucleotides, the CDR3 is TGTGCCAGCAGTGACAGGGGGCGCGAATCGTCCAAGCCACAAGAGACCCAGTACTTC. This chain joins TRBV6-4 and TRBJ2-5; the match to TRBD1 covers 7 bases. The CDR3 is 19 amino acids. Germline CDR1 and CDR2: MRHNA and SNTAGT. Trimming took 2 bases from V and 2 from J; bases not matched to a gene: 17.

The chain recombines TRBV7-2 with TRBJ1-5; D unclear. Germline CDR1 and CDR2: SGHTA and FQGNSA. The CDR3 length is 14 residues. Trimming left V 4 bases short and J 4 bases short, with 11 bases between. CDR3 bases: TGTGCCAGCAGCTCGTTGGCAGGTAATCAGCCCCAGCATTTT. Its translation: CASSSLAGNQPQHF.

The CDR3, as DNA: TGTGCCAGCAAAGGTGCCAGGGGACAGCCCCAGCATTTT. Its protein is CASKGARGQPQHF. The chain links TRBV2 to TRBJ1-5; D perhaps matches TRBD1 (6 bases). Looked up from germline, CDR1 is SNHLY and CDR2 is FYNNEI. Trimming left V 7 bases short and J 7 bases short, with 14 bases between. The CDR3 spans 13 residues.

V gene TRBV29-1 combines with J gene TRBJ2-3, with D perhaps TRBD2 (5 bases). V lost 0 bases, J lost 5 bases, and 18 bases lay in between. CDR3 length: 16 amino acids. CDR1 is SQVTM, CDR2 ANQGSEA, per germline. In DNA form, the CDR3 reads TGCAGCGTTGAAGATTCAGGCCGGGGAATTAGAGATACGCAGTATTTT. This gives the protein CSVEDSGRGIRDTQYF.

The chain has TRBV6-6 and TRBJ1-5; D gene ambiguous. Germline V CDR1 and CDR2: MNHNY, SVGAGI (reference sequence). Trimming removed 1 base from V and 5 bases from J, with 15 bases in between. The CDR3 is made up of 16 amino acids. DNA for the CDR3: TGTGCCAGCAGTTACTTGCCCGGGAGCTTGGATCAGCCCCAGCATTTT. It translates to CASSYLPGSLDQPQHF.

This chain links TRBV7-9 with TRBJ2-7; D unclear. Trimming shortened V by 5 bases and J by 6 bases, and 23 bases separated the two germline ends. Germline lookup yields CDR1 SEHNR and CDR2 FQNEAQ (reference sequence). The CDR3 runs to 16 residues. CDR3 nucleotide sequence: TGTGCCAGCAGCCATAGAACTGGCATACGGGTCTCCGAGCAGTACTTC. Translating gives CASSHRTGIRVSEQYF.

CDR3 in DNA: TGTGCCAGCAGCACCGGGGCAGGGGGCAACAATGAGCAGTTCTTC. Amino acid sequence: CASSTGAGGNNEQFF. The chain uses TRBV9 and TRBJ2-1, with 8 bases identical to TRBD1. The CDR3 runs 15 residues. The V and J ends lost 4 bases and 5 bases, in that order; junction bases with no gene match: 8. Germline CDR1 SGDLS, CDR2 YYNGEE. The full variable domain, its missing parts supplied by reference TRBV9 and TRBJ2-1, is DSGVTQTPKHLITATGQRVTLRCSPRSGDLSVYWYQQSLDQGLQFLIQYYNGEERAKGNILERFSAQQFPDLHSELNLSSLELGDSALYFCASSTGAGGNNEQFFGPGTRLTVL.

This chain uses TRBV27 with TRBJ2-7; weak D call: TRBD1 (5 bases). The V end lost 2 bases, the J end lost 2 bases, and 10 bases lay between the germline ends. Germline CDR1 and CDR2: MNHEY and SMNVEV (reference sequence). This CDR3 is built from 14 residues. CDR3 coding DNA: TGTGCCAGCAGTTTAGGGGCAGGGCCCTACGAGCAGTACTTC. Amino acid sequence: CASSLGAGPYEQYF.

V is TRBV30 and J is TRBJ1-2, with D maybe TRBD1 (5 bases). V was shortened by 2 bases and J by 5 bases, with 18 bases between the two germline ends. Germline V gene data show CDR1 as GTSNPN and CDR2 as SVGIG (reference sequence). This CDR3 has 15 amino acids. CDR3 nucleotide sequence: TGTGCCTGGAGTCGTAGACAGCAAACAAGATATGGCTACACCTTC. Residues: CAWSRRQQTRYGYTF. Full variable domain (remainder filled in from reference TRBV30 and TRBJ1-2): SQTIHQWPATLVQPVGSPLSLECTVEGTSNPNLYWYRQAAGRGLQLLFYSVGIGQISSEVPQNLSASRPQDRQFILSSKKLLLSDSGFYLCAWSRRQQTRYGYTFGSGTRLTVV.

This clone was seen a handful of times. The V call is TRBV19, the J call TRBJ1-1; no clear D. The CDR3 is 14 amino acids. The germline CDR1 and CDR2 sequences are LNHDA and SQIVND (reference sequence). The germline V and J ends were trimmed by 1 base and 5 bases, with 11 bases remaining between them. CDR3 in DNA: TGTGCCAGTAGTATAGGGCCGGAGGAGACTGAAGCTTTCTTT. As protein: CASSIGPEETEAFF.

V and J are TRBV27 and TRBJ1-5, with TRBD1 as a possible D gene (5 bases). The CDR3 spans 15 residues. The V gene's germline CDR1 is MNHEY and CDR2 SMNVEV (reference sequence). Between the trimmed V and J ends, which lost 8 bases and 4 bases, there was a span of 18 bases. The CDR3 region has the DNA TGTGCCAGCGTACGGTCGCAGGACAAAAATCAGCCCCAGCATTTT. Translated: CASVRSQDKNQPQHF.

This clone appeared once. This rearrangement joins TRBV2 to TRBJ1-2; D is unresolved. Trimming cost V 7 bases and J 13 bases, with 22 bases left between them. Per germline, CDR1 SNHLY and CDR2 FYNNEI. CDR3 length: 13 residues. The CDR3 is CASTIPAGSAPTF. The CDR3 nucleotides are TGTGCCAGCACCATCCCCGCGGGATCCGCGCCCACCTTC.

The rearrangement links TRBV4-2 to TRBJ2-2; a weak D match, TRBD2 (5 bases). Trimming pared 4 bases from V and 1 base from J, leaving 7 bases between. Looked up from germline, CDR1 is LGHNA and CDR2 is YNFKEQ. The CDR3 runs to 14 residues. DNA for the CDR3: TGTGCCAGCAGCCCACGGGGGAACACCGGGGAGCTGTTTTTT. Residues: CASSPRGNTGELFF.

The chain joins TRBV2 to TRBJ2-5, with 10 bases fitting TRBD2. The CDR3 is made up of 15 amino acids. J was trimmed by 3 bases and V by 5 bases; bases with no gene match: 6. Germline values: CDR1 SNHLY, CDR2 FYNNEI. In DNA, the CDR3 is TGTGCCAGCAGTTTTAGCGGGGGGACCAAAGAGACCCAGTACTTC. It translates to CASSFSGGTKETQYF.

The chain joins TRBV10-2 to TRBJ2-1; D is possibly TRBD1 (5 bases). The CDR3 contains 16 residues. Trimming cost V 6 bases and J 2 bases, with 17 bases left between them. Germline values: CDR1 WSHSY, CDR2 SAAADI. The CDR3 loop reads CASRGRDITAYNEQFF. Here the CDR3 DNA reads TGCGCCAGCAGGGGCAGGGATATAACTGCCTACAATGAGCAGTTCTTC.